In its sample, the clone carrying this T cell receptor (beta chain) was seen a few times. Antigen unknown. The CDR3 runs to 12 residues. The germline V gene has CDR1 SQVTM and CDR2 ANQGSEA. Trimming removed 8 bases from V and 3 bases from J; junction bases left unmatched: 4. RNA was extracted and reverse transcribed into cDNA as the sequencing template. Some clones are missing from TCRdb's copy, which holds only in-frame ones; the method was immunoSEQ multiplex PCR. The repertoire consists of around 270,000 clones, with 58% occurring once and the leading ten covering approximately 1.7%. Regarding treatment: oral pan-JAK inhibitor, 5-10 mg twice daily. Collection of lesional scalp punch biopsies and peripheral blood was performed in alopecia areata patients. This record belongs to a study of CD8+ T cells in alopecia areata. Study-level points and caveats: Scalp and blood retained many expanded lesional clones during tofacitinib.

This clonotype was obtained from a human donor with alopecia areata. Source: CD4+ T cells sorted from blood, taken at week 24, from a patient treated with tofacitinib. The V call is TRBV29-1, the J call TRBJ1-2, with 9 nucleotides matching TRBD1. The CDR3 coding sequence is TGCAGCTCGGGACAGGGAGACTATGGCTACACCTTC. It translates to CSSGQGDYGYTF.